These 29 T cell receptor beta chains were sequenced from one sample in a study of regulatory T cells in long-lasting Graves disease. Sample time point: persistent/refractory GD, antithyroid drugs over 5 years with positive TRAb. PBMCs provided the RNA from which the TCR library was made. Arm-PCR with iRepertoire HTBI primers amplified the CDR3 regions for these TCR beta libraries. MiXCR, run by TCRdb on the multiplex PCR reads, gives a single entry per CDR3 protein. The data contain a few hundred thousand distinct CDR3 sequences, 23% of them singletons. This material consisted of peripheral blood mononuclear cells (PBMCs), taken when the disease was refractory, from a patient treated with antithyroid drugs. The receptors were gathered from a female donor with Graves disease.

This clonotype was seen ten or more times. The CDR3 bases are TGTGCCAGCAGTGAACGTGTGACAGGGAATGAAAAACTGTTTTTT. This codes for CASSERVTGNEKLFF. V usage is TRBV2 and J usage is TRBJ1-4; 7 bases align to TRBD1. This CDR3 is built from 15 residues. V lost 2 bases to trimming and J lost 5 bases; unmatched junction nucleotides: 5. Germline-derived CDR1 and CDR2 are SNHLY and FYNNEI. The complete variable domain, with remaining parts taken from reference TRBV2 and TRBJ1-4, reads EPEVTQTPSHQVTQMGQEVILRCVPISNHLYFYWYRQILGQKVEFLVSFYNNEISEKSEIFDDQFSVERPDGSNFTLKIRSTKLEDSAMYFCASSERVTGNEKLFFGSGTQLSVL.

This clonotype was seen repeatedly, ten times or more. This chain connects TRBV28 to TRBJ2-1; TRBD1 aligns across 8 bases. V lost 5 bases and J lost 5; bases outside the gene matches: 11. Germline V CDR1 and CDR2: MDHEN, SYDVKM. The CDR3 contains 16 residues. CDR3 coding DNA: TGTGCCAGCAGTATCATCAGGGGACAGGTACACAATGAGCAGTTCTTC. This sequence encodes CASSIIRGQVHNEQFF.

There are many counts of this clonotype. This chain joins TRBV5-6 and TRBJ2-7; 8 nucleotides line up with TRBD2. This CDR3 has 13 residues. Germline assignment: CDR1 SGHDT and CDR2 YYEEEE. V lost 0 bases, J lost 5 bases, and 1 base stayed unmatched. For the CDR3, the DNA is TGTGCCAGCAGCTTGGTCGGGAGGGACGAGCAGTACTTC. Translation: CASSLVGRDEQYF.

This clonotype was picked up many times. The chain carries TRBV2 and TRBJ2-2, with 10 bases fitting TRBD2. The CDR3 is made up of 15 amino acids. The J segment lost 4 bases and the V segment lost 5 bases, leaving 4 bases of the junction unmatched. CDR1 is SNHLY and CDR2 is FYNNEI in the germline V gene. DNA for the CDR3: TGTGCCAGCAGTTGGACTAGCGGAACCACCGGGGAGCTGTTTTTT. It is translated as CASSWTSGTTGELFF.

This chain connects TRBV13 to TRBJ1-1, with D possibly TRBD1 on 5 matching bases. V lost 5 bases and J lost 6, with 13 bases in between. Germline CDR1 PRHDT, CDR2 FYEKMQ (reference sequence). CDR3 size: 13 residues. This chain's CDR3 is CASSRQMVSEAFF. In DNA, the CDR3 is TGTGCCAGCAGCCGACAGATGGTCTCTGAAGCTTTCTTT.

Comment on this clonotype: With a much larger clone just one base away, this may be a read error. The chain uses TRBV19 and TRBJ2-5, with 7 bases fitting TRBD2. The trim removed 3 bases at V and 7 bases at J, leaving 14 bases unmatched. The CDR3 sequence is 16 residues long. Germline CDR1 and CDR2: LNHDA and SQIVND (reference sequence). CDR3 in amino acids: CASSIGGWAGGGTQYF. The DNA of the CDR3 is TGTGCCAGTAGTATCGGGGGGTGGGCAGGAGGAGGGACCCAGTACTTC.

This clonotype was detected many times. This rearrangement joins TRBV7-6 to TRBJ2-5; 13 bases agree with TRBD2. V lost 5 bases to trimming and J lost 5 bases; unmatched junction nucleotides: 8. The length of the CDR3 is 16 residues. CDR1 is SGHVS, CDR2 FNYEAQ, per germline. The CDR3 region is CASSPTSGRSGETQYF. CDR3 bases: TGTGCCAGCAGCCCGACTAGCGGGAGGAGCGGGGAGACCCAGTACTTC.

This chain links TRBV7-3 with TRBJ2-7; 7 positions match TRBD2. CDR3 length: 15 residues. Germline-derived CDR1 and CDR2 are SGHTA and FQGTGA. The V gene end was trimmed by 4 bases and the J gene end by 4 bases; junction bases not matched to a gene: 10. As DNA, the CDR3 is TGTGCCAGCAGCTCCGCCGGCGGGAGTCCATACGAGCAGTACTTC. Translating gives CASSSAGGSPYEQYF.

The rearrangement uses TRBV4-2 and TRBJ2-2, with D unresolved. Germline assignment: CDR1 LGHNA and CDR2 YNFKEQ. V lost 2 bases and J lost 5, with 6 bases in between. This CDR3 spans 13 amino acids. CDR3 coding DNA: TGTGCCAGCAGCCAAAGTATGACCGGGGAGCTGTTTTTT. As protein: CASSQSMTGELFF.

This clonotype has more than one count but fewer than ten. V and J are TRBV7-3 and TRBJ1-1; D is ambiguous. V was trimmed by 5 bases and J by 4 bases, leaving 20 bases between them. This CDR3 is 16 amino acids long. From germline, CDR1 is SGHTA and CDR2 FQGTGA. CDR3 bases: TGTGCCAGCAGCATAGCCACAGAAGCCCCGGGCACTGAAGCTTTCTTT. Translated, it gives CASSIATEAPGTEAFF.

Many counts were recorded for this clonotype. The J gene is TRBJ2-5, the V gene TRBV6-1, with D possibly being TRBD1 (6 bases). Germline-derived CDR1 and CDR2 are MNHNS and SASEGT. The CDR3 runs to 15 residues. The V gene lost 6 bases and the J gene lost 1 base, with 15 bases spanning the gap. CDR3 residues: CASRTFGDTQETQYF. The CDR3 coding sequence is TGTGCCAGCAGAACCTTCGGGGACACCCAAGAGACCCAGTACTTC.

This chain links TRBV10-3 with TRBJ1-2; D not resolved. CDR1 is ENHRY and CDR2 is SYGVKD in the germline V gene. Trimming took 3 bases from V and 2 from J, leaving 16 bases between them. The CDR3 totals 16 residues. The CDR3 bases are TGTGCCATCAGTGATAAACAGTGGAGTGAAAACTATGGCTACACCTTC. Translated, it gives CAISDKQWSENYGYTF.

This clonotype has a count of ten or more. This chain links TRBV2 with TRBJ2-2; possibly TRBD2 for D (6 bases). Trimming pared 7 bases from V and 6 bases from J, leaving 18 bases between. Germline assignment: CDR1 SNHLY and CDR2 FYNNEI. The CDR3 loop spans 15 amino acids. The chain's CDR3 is CASKPNLPGAGELFF. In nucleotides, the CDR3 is TGTGCCAGCAAGCCTAATCTCCCGGGGGCCGGGGAGCTGTTTTTT.

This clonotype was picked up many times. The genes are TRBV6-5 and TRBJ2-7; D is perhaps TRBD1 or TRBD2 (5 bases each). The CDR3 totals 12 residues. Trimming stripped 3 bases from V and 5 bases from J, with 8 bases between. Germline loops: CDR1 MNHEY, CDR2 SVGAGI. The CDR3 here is CASSYSGHEQYF. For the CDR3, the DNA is TGTGCCAGCAGTTATTCGGGACACGAGCAGTACTTC.

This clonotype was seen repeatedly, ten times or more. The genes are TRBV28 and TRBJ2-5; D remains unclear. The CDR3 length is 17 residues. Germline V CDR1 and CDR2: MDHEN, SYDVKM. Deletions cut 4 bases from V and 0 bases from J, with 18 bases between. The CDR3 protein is CASSYLSEDPYQETQYF. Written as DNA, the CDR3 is TGTGCCAGCAGTTATTTATCCGAAGACCCGTACCAAGAGACCCAGTACTTC.

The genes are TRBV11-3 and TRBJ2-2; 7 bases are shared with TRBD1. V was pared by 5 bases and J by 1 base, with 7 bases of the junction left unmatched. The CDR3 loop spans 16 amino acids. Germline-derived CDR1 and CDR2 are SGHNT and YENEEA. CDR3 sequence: CASSLWTGENTGELFF. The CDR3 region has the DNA TGTGCCAGCAGCCTCTGGACAGGAGAGAACACCGGGGAGCTGTTTTTT.

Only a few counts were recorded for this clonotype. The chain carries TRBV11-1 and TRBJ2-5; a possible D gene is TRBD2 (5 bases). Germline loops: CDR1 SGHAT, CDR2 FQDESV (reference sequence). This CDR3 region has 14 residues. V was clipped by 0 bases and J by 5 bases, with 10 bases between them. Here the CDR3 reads CASSLAVSVETQYF. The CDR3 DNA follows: TGTGCCAGCAGCTTAGCGGTTAGCGTGGAGACCCAGTACTTC.

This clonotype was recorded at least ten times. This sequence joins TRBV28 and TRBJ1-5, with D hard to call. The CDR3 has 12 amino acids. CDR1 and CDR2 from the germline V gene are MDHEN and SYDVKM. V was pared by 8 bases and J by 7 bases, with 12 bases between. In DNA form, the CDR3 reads TGTGCCAGCTCCTCTTGGGGACAGCCCCAGCATTTT. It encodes CASSSWGQPQHF.

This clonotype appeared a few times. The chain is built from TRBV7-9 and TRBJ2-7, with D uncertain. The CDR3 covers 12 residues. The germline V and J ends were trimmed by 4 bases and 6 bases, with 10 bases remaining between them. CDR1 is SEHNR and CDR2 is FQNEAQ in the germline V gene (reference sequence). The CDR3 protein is CASSSLTSEQYF. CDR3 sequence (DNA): TGTGCCAGCAGCTCCCTAACCTCCGAGCAGTACTTC.

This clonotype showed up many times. CDR3 amino acids: CSAHPRVSPGETQYF. The CDR3 region has the DNA TGCAGTGCTCATCCCAGGGTGTCGCCAGGGGAGACCCAGTACTTC. The chain is built from TRBV20-1 and TRBJ2-5, with D possibly being TRBD1 (5 bases). Germline-derived CDR1 and CDR2 are DFQATT and SNEGSKA (reference sequence). V shed 5 bases and J shed 5 bases, with 21 bases lying between them. CDR3 length equals 15 residues.

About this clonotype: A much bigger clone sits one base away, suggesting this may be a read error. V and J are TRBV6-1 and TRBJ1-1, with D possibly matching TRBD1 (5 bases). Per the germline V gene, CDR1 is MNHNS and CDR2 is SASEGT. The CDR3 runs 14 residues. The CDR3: CASIQGLRETEASF. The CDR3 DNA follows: TGTGCCAGCATCCAGGGATTGAGGGAAACTGAAGCTTCCTTT.

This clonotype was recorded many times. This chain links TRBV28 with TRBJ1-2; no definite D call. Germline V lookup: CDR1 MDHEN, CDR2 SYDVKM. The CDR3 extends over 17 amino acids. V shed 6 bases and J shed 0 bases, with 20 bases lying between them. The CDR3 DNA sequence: TGTGCCAGCAGACTCCGGGCCCGGGGAGGTACTAACTATGGCTACACCTTC. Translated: CASRLRARGGTNYGYTF.

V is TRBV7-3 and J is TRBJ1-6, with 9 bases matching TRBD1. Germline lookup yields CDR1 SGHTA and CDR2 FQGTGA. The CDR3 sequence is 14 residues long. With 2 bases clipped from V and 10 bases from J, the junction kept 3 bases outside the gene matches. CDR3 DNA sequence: TGTGCCAGCAGCTTAGGACAGGGGAGCTCACCCCTCCACTTT. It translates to CASSLGQGSSPLHF.

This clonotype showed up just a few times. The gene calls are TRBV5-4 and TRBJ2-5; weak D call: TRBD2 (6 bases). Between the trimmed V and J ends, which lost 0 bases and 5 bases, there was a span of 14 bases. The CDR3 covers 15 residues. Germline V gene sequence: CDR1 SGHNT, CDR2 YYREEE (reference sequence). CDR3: CASSLAGGIKETQYF. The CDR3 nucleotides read TGTGCCAGCAGCTTGGCTGGAGGGATTAAGGAGACCCAGTACTTC.

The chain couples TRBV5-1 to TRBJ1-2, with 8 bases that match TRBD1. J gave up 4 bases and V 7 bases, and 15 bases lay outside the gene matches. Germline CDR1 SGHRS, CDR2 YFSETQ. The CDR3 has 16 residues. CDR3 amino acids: CASPLVDRTGPYGYTF. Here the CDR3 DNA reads TGCGCCAGCCCTCTGGTGGACCGGACAGGGCCCTATGGCTACACCTTC.

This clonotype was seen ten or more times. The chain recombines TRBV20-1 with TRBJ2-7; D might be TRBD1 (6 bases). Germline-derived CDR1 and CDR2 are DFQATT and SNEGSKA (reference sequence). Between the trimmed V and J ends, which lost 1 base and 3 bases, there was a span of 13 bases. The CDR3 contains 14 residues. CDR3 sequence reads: CSARADSGLYEQYF. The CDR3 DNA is TGCAGTGCTAGAGCGGACAGCGGTCTCTACGAGCAGTACTTC.

This chain's CDR3 is CASSSTRPSGNTIYF. CDR3 in DNA: TGTGCCAGCAGCTCAACGAGACCTTCTGGAAACACCATATATTTT. The chain combines TRBV7-2 with TRBJ1-3; no reliable D call. The germline CDR1 and CDR2 sequences are SGHTA and FQGNSA. The CDR3 has 15 residues. V was cut by 4 bases and J by 1 base, with 11 bases left in between.

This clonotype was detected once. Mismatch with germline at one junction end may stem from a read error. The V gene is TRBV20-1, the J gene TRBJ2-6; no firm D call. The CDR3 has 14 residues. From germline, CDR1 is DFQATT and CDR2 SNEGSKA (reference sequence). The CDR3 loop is CSARDISGANVLTF. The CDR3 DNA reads TGCAGTGCTCGAGACATCTCTGGGGCCAACGTCCTGACTTTC.

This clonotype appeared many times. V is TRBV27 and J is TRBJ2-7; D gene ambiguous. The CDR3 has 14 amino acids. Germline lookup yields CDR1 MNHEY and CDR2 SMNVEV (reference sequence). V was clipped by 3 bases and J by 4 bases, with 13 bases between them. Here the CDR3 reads CASSFSWRGYEQYF. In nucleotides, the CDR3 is TGTGCCAGCAGTTTCTCCTGGAGAGGTTACGAGCAGTACTTC.